This TCR beta chain derives from a study of shared clonotypes between healthy human individuals. V was trimmed by 2 bases and J by 2 bases, leaving 16 bases between them. Germline V CDR1 and CDR2: SQVTM, ANQGSEA. CDR3 length equals 16 residues. Clones were sequenced by immunoSEQ multiplex PCR, and TCRdb holds only the in-frame ones, with some missing. The table includes just under 350,000 clones, about 73% detected once. This TCR was recovered from a man aged 25 to 45 in good health. This sequence joins TRBV29-1 and TRBJ1-3, with D possibly being TRBD1 (6 bases). Sequences were obtained from memory CD4+ T cells sorted from blood. Subset: CD45RA-negative fraction. This CDR3 reads CSVESVAGAAGNTIYF. CDR3 in DNA: TGCAGCGTTGAATCTGTCGCGGGGGCCGCTGGAAACACCATATATTTT.